This paragraph reports one T cell receptor beta chain. Antigen unknown. This sample stems from a study of beta chain features in type 1 diabetes. Study-wide context: Across every sample, roughly 100 million sorted cells were examined in total. Overall study findings and caveats: Within each of all four CD4+ subsets, Type 1 diabetes patients had TCRB CDR3s that were moderately but significantly shorter. Any role of HLA type in TCRB rearrangement remained unresolved here. In comparison with healthy donors, patients had naive, central memory and Treg TCRB repertoires that appeared more similar.

cDNA synthesis used the whole RNA isolate, giving expressed TCRB sequences. Some clones are missing from TCRdb's copy, which holds only in-frame ones; the method was immunoSEQ multiplex PCR. Among 160,000 or so clones listed, about 63% were seen once. The CDR3 loop spans 12 amino acids. V dropped 5 bases and J dropped 5; count of bases not matched to a gene: 5. Germline loops: CDR1 SQVTM, CDR2 ANQGSEA. Every donor provided one heparinised blood draw, which averaged about 116 mL. This rearrangement joins TRBV29-1 to TRBJ2-7; 8 bases match TRBD1. This receptor was identified in a man aged 25-45 years with type 1 diabetes. Material for sequencing was naive CD4+ T cells from blood. CDR3 DNA: TGCAGCGTTTTGACAGGGGCAAACGAGCAGTACTTC. It yields the protein CSVLTGANEQYF.